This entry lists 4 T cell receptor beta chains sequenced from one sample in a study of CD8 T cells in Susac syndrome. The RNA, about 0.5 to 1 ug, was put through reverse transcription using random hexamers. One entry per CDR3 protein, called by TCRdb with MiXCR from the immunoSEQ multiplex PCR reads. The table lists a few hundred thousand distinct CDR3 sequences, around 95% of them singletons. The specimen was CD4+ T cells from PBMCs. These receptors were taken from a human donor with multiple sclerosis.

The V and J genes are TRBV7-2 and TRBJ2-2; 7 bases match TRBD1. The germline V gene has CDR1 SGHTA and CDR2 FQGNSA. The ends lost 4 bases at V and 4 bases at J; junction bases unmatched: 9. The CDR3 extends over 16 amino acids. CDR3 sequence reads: CASSSPRDRVTGELFF. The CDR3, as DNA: TGTGCCAGCAGCTCCCCCCGGGACAGAGTCACCGGGGAGCTGTTTTTT.

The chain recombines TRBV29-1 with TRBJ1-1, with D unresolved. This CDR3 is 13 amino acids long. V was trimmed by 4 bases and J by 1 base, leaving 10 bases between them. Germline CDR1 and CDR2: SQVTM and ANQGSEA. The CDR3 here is CSVGPQANTEAFF. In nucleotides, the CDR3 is TGCAGCGTTGGCCCTCAGGCGAACACTGAAGCTTTCTTT.

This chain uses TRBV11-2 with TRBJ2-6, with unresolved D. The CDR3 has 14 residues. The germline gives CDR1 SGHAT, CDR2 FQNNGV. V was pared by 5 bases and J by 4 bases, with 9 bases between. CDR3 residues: CASSRLGGANVLTF. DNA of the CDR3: TGTGCCAGCAGCCGGTTGGGGGGGGCCAACGTCCTGACTTTC.

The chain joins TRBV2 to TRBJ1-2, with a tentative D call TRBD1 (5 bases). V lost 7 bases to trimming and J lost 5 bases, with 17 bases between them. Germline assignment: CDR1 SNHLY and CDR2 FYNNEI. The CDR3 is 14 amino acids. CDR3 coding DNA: TGTGCCAGCACCGAGGGGCAGGAGGTGTATGGCTACACCTTC. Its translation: CASTEGQEVYGYTF.